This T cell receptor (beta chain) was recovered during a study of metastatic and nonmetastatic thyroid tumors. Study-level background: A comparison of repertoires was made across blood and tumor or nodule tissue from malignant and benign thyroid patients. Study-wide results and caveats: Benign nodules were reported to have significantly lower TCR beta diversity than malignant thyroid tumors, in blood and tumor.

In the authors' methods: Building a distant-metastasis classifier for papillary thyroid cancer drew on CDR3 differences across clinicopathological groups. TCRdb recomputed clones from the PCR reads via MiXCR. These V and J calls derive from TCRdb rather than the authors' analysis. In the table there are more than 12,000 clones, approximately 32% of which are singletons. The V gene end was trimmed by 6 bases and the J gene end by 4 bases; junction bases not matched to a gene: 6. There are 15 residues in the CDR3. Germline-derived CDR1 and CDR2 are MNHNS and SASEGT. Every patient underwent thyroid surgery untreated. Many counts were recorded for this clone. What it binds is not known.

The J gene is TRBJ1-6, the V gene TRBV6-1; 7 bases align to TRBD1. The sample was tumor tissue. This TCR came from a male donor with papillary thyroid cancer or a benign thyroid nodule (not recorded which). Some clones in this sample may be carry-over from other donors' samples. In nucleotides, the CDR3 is TGTGCCAGCAGCCAGACAGGGATATATAATTCACCCCTCCACTTT. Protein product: CASSQTGIYNSPLHF.